The source of this T cell receptor beta chain is a study of blood T cell repertoires in COVID-19. Background on the study: COVID-19 samples from acute and convalescent phases originated in the United States, Italy and Spain. PBMCs, B-cell-depleted T cells, or T cells provided the cDNA or gDNA that made up the material.

Methods used by the authors: How many nucleated cells were present was estimated from reference gene primer amplification. The method was immunoSEQ multiplex PCR; TCRdb's version includes in-frame clones alone and lacks a portion of them. V and J calls and clone size are copied from that table; D and trimming were computed from the DNA. This sample has under 250,000 clones, with 85% found just once. In assigning cohorts, the study relied on participant-reported clinical history. Sequenced input: PBMCs or T cells enriched from blood (not recorded which). The origin of this receptor is a woman between 45 and 65 years old with acute COVID-19.

The CDR3 DNA reads TGCGCCAGCAGCCGCCAGGAACAGAACTATGGCTACACCTTC. It specifies CASSRQEQNYGYTF. V is TRBV4-3 and J is TRBJ1-2; D is uncertain. Germline values: CDR1 LGHNA, CDR2 YSLEER. V lost 4 bases to trimming and J lost 2 bases, with 11 bases between them. CDR3 length: 14 amino acids.